This is a list of T cell receptor beta chains from one sample in a study of blood T cell repertoires in COVID-19. Some clones are missing from TCRdb's copy, which holds only in-frame ones; the method was immunoSEQ multiplex PCR. Seen here are roughly 80,000 clones, around 90% observed once, and the top ten hold approximately 6.3%. Specimen: peripheral blood. All receptors derive from a middle-aged man with active COVID-19. CDR3s include the opening cysteine and the closing phenylalanine or tryptophan. A D gene is named only where the DNA matches it firmly. Size is omitted from some rows. Given values are once, few, many or a class for expanded clones.

D gene	clone size	V gene	J gene	CDR3 DNA	CDR3 protein
.	once	TRBV24-1	TRBJ2-3	TGTGCCACCAGTGATTTACGCCGGGAGATAGATACGCAGTATTTT	CATSDLRREIDTQYF
.	.	TRBV7-8	TRBJ1-3	TGTGCCAGCAGCCCCCGGGGCTCTGGAAACACCATATATTTT	CASSPRGSGNTIYF
TRBD2	.	TRBV7-2	TRBJ2-1	TGTGCCAGCAGCCCTGGGGCTAGCGGCTACAATGAGCAGTTCTTC	CASSPGASGYNEQFF
TRBD1	.	TRBV7-9	TRBJ2-2	TGTGCCAGCACCCGGGACAGTAACACCGGGGAGCTGTTTTTT	CASTRDSNTGELFF
TRBD1	few	TRBV28	TRBJ2-5	TGTGCCAGCAGCCGATACAGGGGAGAGACCCAGTACTTC	CASSRYRGETQYF
.	few	TRBV5-1	TRBJ1-6	TGCGCCAGCAGCTCCGGGACTCCTGGTTCACCCCTCCACTTT	CASSSGTPGSPLHF
.	.	TRBV6-2/TRBV6-3	TRBJ2-1	TGTGCCAGCAGTTACAACAGGGACAATGAGCAGTTCTTC	CASSYNRDNEQFF
.	.	TRBV6-2/TRBV6-3	TRBJ1-1	TGTGCCAGCAGGCCTAAAGAACACGTAAAAGCTTTCTTT	CASRPKEHVKAFF
TRBD1	few	TRBV5-1	TRBJ1-1	TGCGCCAGCAGCTTGGCGGGACAGGGGTTCCCGAGCACTGAAGCTTTCTTT	CASSLAGQGFPSTEAFF
.	.	TRBV11-3	TRBJ2-1	TGTGCCAGCAGCTTAGTTGGGGGACTTCTTAAGAATGAGCAGTTCTTC	CASSLVGGLLKNEQFF
TRBD1	.	TRBV28	TRBJ1-3	TGTGCCAGCAGACAGACGACAGGGGGACGGACTGGAAACACCATATATTTT	CASRQTTGGRTGNTIYF
TRBD1	once	TRBV30	TRBJ1-6	TGTGCCTGGAGTGTCTCGGGACAGGCTTATAATTCACCCCTCCACTTT	CAWSVSGQAYNSPLHF
.	once	TRBV11-2	TRBJ2-1	TGTGCCAGCAAACCTCCCTGGGGGGTACCCAATGAGCAGTTCTTC	CASKPPWGVPNEQFF
TRBD2	.	TRBV5-1	TRBJ2-5	TGCGCCAGCAGCTTGGACGGACTAGCGCCGTCGGAGACCCAGTACTTC	CASSLDGLAPSETQYF
.	.	TRBV24-1	TRBJ2-5	TGTGCCACCAGTGATAAGGGGGGGCTCGAGACCCAGTACTTC	CATSDKGGLETQYF
TRBD2	.	TRBV28	TRBJ2-2	TGTGCCAGCAGCCCCCCCGGGGGGATCGGGGAGCTGTTTTTT	CASSPPGGIGELFF
.	.	TRBV5-6	TRBJ2-5	TGTGCCAGCAGTGGGGACAACCAAGAGACCCAGTACTTC	CASSGDNQETQYF
TRBD2	.	TRBV11-2	TRBJ2-6	TGTGCCAGCAGCTTAGTGGTGCGGGGGGCTGGAGGAGGGGCCAACGTCCTGACTTTC	CASSLVVRGAGGGANVLTF
TRBD1	.	TRBV4-1	TRBJ2-3	TGCGCCAGCAGCGGGGGACAGGGGGCGGATGTAGATACGCAGTATTTT	CASSGGQGADVDTQYF
TRBD1	.	TRBV7-9	TRBJ2-3	TGTGCCAGCAGCTTAGGACAGGGGGCCCACGGTGTCTCAGATACGCAGTATTTT	CASSLGQGAHGVSDTQYF
.	.	TRBV27	TRBJ1-2	TGTGCCAGCAGTTACGCAGGGGCGAATATCTATGGCTACACCTTC	CASSYAGANIYGYTF
.	.	TRBV7-9	TRBJ1-4	TGTGCCAGCAGCTCCCGGGAGGGGGGACACTCGGAAAAACTGTTTTTT	CASSSREGGHSEKLFF
.	.	TRBV11-1	TRBJ2-7	TGTGCCAGCAGCCGGGCGGGGCAGGCCCTTTCCGGCGAGCAGTACTTC	CASSRAGQALSGEQYF
.	few	TRBV5-1	TRBJ1-2	TGCGCCAGCAGCTCGGACTTCCCTCCTAGGTATGGCTACACCTTC	CASSSDFPPRYGYTF
.	.	TRBV7-2	TRBJ2-5	TGTGCCAGCAGCTTAGGCGGAGCTGCCGAGACCCAGTACTTC	CASSLGGAAETQYF
TRBD2	.	TRBV4-1	TRBJ2-7	TGCGCCAGCAGCCAGTCTATGAGCGGGGGAACCTACGAGCAGTACTTC	CASSQSMSGGTYEQYF
.	.	TRBV7-3	TRBJ1-2	TGTGCCAGCAGCCCGTGGTGGGCGGGGATCACTAACTATGGCTACACCTTC	CASSPWWAGITNYGYTF
.	.	TRBV18	TRBJ1-3	TGTGCCAGCTCACCAAGGGGACTGAGCTCTGGAAACACCATATATTTT	CASSPRGLSSGNTIYF
TRBD1	few	TRBV11-2	TRBJ1-4	TGTGCCAGCAGCTTAGGGGGGACAGGTCGATCAACTAATGAAAAACTGTTTTTT	CASSLGGTGRSTNEKLFF
.	.	TRBV9	TRBJ2-2	TGTGCCAGCAGCGTAGCTTTGACAGCGGGGCTGTTTTTT	CASSVALTAGLFF
TRBD1	.	TRBV2	TRBJ2-2	TGTGCCAGCGGGACAGGGGAAGTCGGGGAGCTGTTTTTT	CASGTGEVGELFF
.	.	TRBV4-3	TRBJ1-4	TGCGCCAGCAGCCAAGATACACCCGCAACTAATGAAAAACTGTTTTTT	CASSQDTPATNEKLFF
TRBD1	.	TRBV27	TRBJ2-7	TGTGCCAGCAGTAGGTGGCAGGGGGCCTACGAGCAGTACTTC	CASSRWQGAYEQYF
TRBD2	once	TRBV14	TRBJ2-1	TGTGCCAGCAGCCAAGGGCCGGGACTAGCGGCCCGTAGCTCCTACAATGAGCAGTTCTTC	CASSQGPGLAARSSYNEQFF
.	.	TRBV7-2	TRBJ1-6	TGTGCCAGCAGCCCGACCGGGACAAGAGGTGATTCACCCCTCCACTTT	CASSPTGTRGDSPLHF
TRBD1	.	TRBV6-5	TRBJ1-6	TGTGCCAGCAGTTCGGGACAGGGCTTAGCCTCACCCCTCCACTTT	CASSSGQGLASPLHF
TRBD1	.	TRBV27	TRBJ2-5	TGTGCCAGCAGTTTATTGCCGGGACAGGGGATAGAGACCCAGTACTTC	CASSLLPGQGIETQYF
TRBD1	.	TRBV7-2	TRBJ1-6	TGTGCCAGCAACACAGGGGGCGGCTATAATTCACCCCTCCACTTT	CASNTGGGYNSPLHF
.	few	TRBV4-3	TRBJ1-6	TGCGCCAGCAGCCAAGAAACAGACTTT	CASSQETDF
.	.	TRBV28	TRBJ2-7	TGTGCCAGCAGTTTAAGCGCTGACCTGGGCGAGCAGTACTTC	CASSLSADLGEQYF
TRBD1	.	TRBV5-1	TRBJ2-5	TGCGCCAGCAGCCTAAGACCGTCAGGGGGCCCAGAATCAGAGACCCAGTACTTC	CASSLRPSGGPESETQYF
.	.	TRBV6-5	TRBJ2-5	TGTGCCAGCAGGAATAACAGGCGAGAGACCCAGTACTTC	CASRNNRRETQYF
.	once	TRBV19	TRBJ1-2	TGTGCCAGTACCCGCCTTGGAGAACGGCTCTATGGCTACACCTTC	CASTRLGERLYGYTF